Listed below are T cell receptor beta chains from one sample, sequenced in a study of cytomegalovirus exposure and HLA in healthy donors. The table came from immunoSEQ multiplex PCR; TCRdb's copy has only in-frame clones and leaves some out. The sample includes under 250,000 clones, approximately 82% of them seen just once. The sequencing sample was made of PBMCs. These receptor sequences come from a woman between 45 and 60 years old in good health and CMV-seropositive. Both conserved end residues are part of each CDR3. A D gene is named only where the DNA matches it firmly. Not all rows give a size; the values are once, few, many and, for expanded clones, a class.

abundance	len	d_gene	v_gene	j_gene	CDR3aa	CDR3nt
few	13	-	TRBV30	TRBJ2-7	CAWTDSRDYEQYF	TGTGCCTGGACTGACAGCCGCGATTACGAGCAGTACTTC
-	14	-	TRBV6-5	TRBJ1-1	CASRTDRQGTEAFF	TGTGCCAGCAGGACCGACAGGCAGGGCACTGAAGCTTTCTTT
-	14	-	TRBV6-1	TRBJ2-7	CASSEAGSFYEQYF	TGTGCCAGCAGTGAAGCGGGCAGCTTCTACGAGCAGTACTTC
-	15	-	TRBV27	TRBJ1-6	CASTQAGLYNSPLHF	TGTGCCAGCACCCAGGCAGGACTATATAATTCACCCCTCCACTTT
-	15	TRBD2	TRBV6-1	TRBJ2-3	CASTLLAGSTDTQYF	TGTGCCAGCACCCTACTAGCGGGTTCCACAGATACGCAGTATTTT
once	18	TRBD1	TRBV10-3	TRBJ1-5	CAISESKEAGGAGQPQHF	TGTGCCATCAGTGAGTCGAAGGAGGCAGGGGGCGCGGGCCAGCCCCAGCATTTT
-	16	TRBD1	TRBV7-2	TRBJ2-7	CASSSRDRGPSYEQYF	TGTGCCAGCAGCTCCCGGGACAGGGGGCCAAGCTACGAGCAGTACTTC
-	15	TRBD2	TRBV6-5	TRBJ2-7	CASSYGTRVRNEQYF	TGTGCCAGCAGTTACGGGACTAGGGTAAGGAACGAGCAGTACTTC
-	16	TRBD1	TRBV5-8	TRBJ2-2	CASSPDGTGNTGELFF	TGTGCCAGCAGCCCGGACGGGACAGGAAACACCGGGGAGCTGTTTTTT
-	15	-	TRBV10-1	TRBJ1-1	CASSESTGGGTEAFF	TGCGCCAGCAGTGAGTCGACGGGAGGGGGCACTGAAGCTTTCTTT
few	14	-	TRBV6-5	TRBJ2-3	CASSGSRSTDTQYF	TGTGCCAGCAGTGGTAGCAGAAGCACAGATACGCAGTATTTT
-	14	TRBD2	TRBV10-3	TRBJ2-1	CAISESGGDNEQFF	TGTGCCATCAGTGAGAGCGGGGGGGACAATGAGCAGTTCTTC
-	15	-	TRBV18	TRBJ1-1	CASSPRPGLNLEAFF	TGTGCCAGCTCACCACGCCCGGGACTAAATCTGGAAGCTTTCTTT
-	17	TRBD1	TRBV4-1	TRBJ1-2	CASSQDLRGQGIDGYTF	TGCGCCAGCAGCCAAGATCTCCGGGGACAGGGAATTGATGGCTACACCTTC
-	15	-	TRBV2	TRBJ2-3	CASSEEGVSTDTQYF	TGTGCCAGCAGTGAGGAAGGGGTCAGCACAGATACGCAGTATTTT
-	11	TRBD1	TRBV20-1	TRBJ1-2	CSALTGNGYTF	TGCAGTGCCTTGACAGGGAATGGCTACACCTTC
-	12	-	TRBV28	TRBJ1-4	CASSSPHEKLFF	TGTGCCAGCAGTTCCCCTCATGAAAAACTGTTTTTT
-	13	-	TRBV28	TRBJ1-2	CASSPNYFYGYTF	TGTGCCAGCAGCCCGAACTACTTCTATGGCTACACCTTC
-	13	-	TRBV5-4	TRBJ2-2	CASRSGVAGELFF	TGTGCCAGCAGGTCGGGTGTAGCCGGGGAGCTGTTTTTT
-	13	TRBD2	TRBV4-1	TRBJ2-1	CASSRGLAYEQFF	TGCGCCAGCAGCAGGGGACTAGCGTATGAGCAGTTCTTC
-	17	-	TRBV7-9	TRBJ2-3	CASSSGLLVRGTDTQYF	TGTGCCAGCAGCTCGGGCCTACTAGTAAGAGGCACAGATACGCAGTATTTT
once	14	TRBD1	TRBV29-1	TRBJ1-2	CSVVRRDRNYGYTF	TGCAGCGTTGTTCGCAGGGACAGAAACTATGGCTACACCTTC
-	16	-	TRBV9	TRBJ2-1	CASSVSTVRSYNEQFF	TGTGCCAGCAGCGTTTCGACAGTCCGCTCCTACAATGAGCAGTTCTTC
-	13	-	TRBV30	TRBJ1-6	CAGRGSYNSPLHF	TGTGCGGGGCGGGGCTCCTATAATTCACCCCTCCACTTT
-	14	TRBD1	TRBV10-3	TRBJ1-1	CAIGGGGLGTEAFF	TGTGCCATAGGGGGCGGGGGGCTGGGGACTGAAGCTTTCTTT
-	13	TRBD1	TRBV29-1	TRBJ1-2	CSVEGQDGYGYTF	TGCAGCGTTGAGGGACAGGATGGCTATGGCTACACCTTC
-	13	-	TRBV19	TRBJ2-1	CASSERGDSEQFF	TGTGCCAGTAGTGAGAGGGGGGACAGTGAGCAGTTCTTC
once	14	-	TRBV2	TRBJ1-4	CASRRWLRSEKLFF	TGTGCCAGCAGGAGGTGGCTAAGGAGTGAAAAACTGTTTTTT
-	14	-	TRBV4-2	TRBJ2-3	CASSQDRVPDTQYF	TGTGCCAGCAGCCAAGACAGGGTTCCAGATACGCAGTATTTT
-	15	-	TRBV9	TRBJ2-4	CASSFQTSTGSVQYF	TGTGCCAGCAGCTTCCAAACCTCCACGGGTTCGGTTCAGTACTTC
-	13	-	TRBV4-1	TRBJ1-3	CASATWAGNTIYF	TGCGCCAGCGCTACTTGGGCCGGAAACACCATATATTTT
-	15	TRBD2	TRBV7-3	TRBJ2-3	CASSSSGGGTDTQYF	TGTGCCAGCAGCTCAAGCGGGGGGGGTACAGATACGCAGTATTTT
-	17	TRBD2	TRBV5-1	TRBJ2-2	CASSARLAATNTGELFF	TGCGCCAGCAGCGCTAGACTAGCGGCCACGAACACCGGGGAGCTGTTTTTT
-	15	TRBD1	TRBV6-5	TRBJ1-2	CASSLGRRGPGGYTF	TGTGCCAGCAGTTTGGGGCGCAGGGGGCCAGGTGGCTACACCTTC
few	15	TRBD2	TRBV5-1	TRBJ2-1	CASSMTSGNHNEQFF	TGCGCCAGCAGCATGACTAGCGGGAATCACAATGAGCAGTTCTTC
-	13	-	TRBV4-1	TRBJ1-6	CASSQARDSPLHF	TGCGCCAGCAGCCAAGCGAGGGATTCACCCCTCCACTTT
-	15	TRBD2	TRBV18	TRBJ2-1	CASSPQGTKFNEQFF	TGTGCCAGCTCACCACAAGGGACTAAATTCAATGAGCAGTTCTTC